Each of the 32 T cell receptor beta chains below was sequenced from the same sample in a study of immune cell composition in non-small cell lung cancer. Here immunoSEQ multiplex PCR was the method, and the copy in TCRdb shows in-frame clones only, minus some. The sample has 2,000 to 2,500 clones, about 72% seen once. Normal lung sampling was at least 3 cm from the tumour, as distant as possible. Input material: non-adjacent lung tissue. These receptors were collected from a human donor with non-small cell lung cancer.

This chain joins TRBV15 and TRBJ2-3; D perhaps matches TRBD1 (6 bases). The germline CDR1 and CDR2 sequences are LNHNV and YYDKDF (reference sequence). V was clipped by 4 bases and J by 5 bases, with 16 bases between them. The CDR3 runs 15 residues. The CDR3 here is CATSNEQGGVDTQYF. CDR3 nucleotide sequence: TGTGCCACCAGCAACGAACAGGGCGGAGTAGATACGCAGTATTTT.

This clone was observed a few times. The genes are TRBV7-9 and TRBJ2-1; tentative D call: TRBD1 (6 bases). Trimming left V 5 bases short and J 9 bases short, with 8 bases between. The germline V gene has CDR1 SEHNR and CDR2 FQNEAQ (reference sequence). There are 11 residues in the CDR3. The CDR3 coding sequence is TGTGCCAGCAGCCCAGGGGCTGAGCAGTTCTTC. Protein sequence: CASSPGAEQFF.

This chain links TRBV11-2 with TRBJ1-6, with D possibly matching TRBD1 (6 bases). The CDR3 is made up of 14 amino acids. Germline V gene data show CDR1 as SGHAT and CDR2 as FQNNGV. Trimming stripped 1 base from V and 11 bases from J, with 12 bases between. In DNA form, the CDR3 reads TGTGCCAGCAGCTTAGTTCAGGGGATGGCACCCCTCCACTTT. Residues: CASSLVQGMAPLHF.

The chain links TRBV7-8 to TRBJ1-2; 9 bases agree with TRBD1. V lost 4 bases to trimming and J lost 4 bases; unmatched junction nucleotides: 7. This CDR3 is built from 15 residues. In germline, CDR1 is SGHVS, CDR2 FQNEAQ. The CDR3 sequence is CASSSGQGTLYGYTF. The CDR3, as DNA: TGTGCCAGCAGCTCGGGACAGGGTACTCTCTATGGCTACACCTTC.

This clone is termed large. The chain has TRBV14 and TRBJ1-2; a weak D match, TRBD1 (5 bases). Germline CDR1 SGHDN, CDR2 FVKESK. The CDR3 runs to 14 residues. Between the trimmed V and J ends, which lost 0 bases and 8 bases, there was a span of 13 bases. The CDR3 DNA reads as TGTGCCAGCAGCCAAGAGGGAGGGGTCGGCGGCTACACCTTC. It specifies CASSQEGGVGGYTF.

The J gene is TRBJ2-7, the V gene TRBV5-4, with 7 nucleotides matching TRBD1. The germline gives CDR1 SGHNT, CDR2 YYREEE (reference sequence). The CDR3 is made up of 13 amino acids. Germline trimming cut 4 bases from V and 3 bases from J; bases unmatched to any gene: 4. The CDR3 spells CASSAGQDYEQYF. For the CDR3, the DNA is TGTGCCAGCAGCGCAGGACAGGACTACGAGCAGTACTTC.

This clone has only a few counts. The chain carries TRBV4-1 and TRBJ1-2, with D tentatively TRBD1 (6 bases). The CDR3 runs to 16 residues. Germline loops: CDR1 MGHRA, CDR2 YSYEKL. V was pared by 1 base and J by 4 bases, with 16 bases between. The DNA for the CDR3 is TGCGCCAGCAGCCAAGTCGGGGGGGCGCTTAGCTATGGCTACACCTTC. Translation gives CASSQVGGALSYGYTF.

CDR3 sequence (DNA): TGTGCCAGCAGTTTCTCGGGGACAACAGGGGAAAAACTGTTTTTT. It encodes CASSFSGTTGEKLFF. The rearrangement joins TRBV6-5 to TRBJ1-4, with D possibly matching TRBD1 (6 bases). The CDR3 has 15 amino acids. With 4 bases removed from V and 8 bases from J, the gap between germline ends came to 17 bases. Per the germline V gene, CDR1 is MNHEY and CDR2 is SVGAGI.

V gene TRBV9 combines with J gene TRBJ1-2; D not resolved. Trimming stripped 3 bases from V and 6 bases from J, with 12 bases between. The CDR3 sequence is 13 residues long. CDR1 is SGDLS and CDR2 is YYNGEE in the germline V gene. The CDR3 is CASSGTSHHGYTF. DNA for the CDR3: TGTGCCAGCAGCGGTACATCTCACCATGGCTACACCTTC. Looking up the rest from reference TRBV9 and TRBJ1-2 gives the full variable domain: DSGVTQTPKHLITATGQRVTLRCSPRSGDLSVYWYQQSLDQGLQFLIQYYNGEERAKGNILERFSAQQFPDLHSELNLSSLELGDSALYFCASSGTSHHGYTFGSGTRLTVV.

The CDR3, as DNA: TGTGCCAGCAGCTACGGGAGGCAAGAGACCCAGTACTTC. Its protein product is CASSYGRQETQYF. The chain uses TRBV5-4 and TRBJ2-5; TRBD2 matches at 7 bases. Germline V lookup: CDR1 SGHNT, CDR2 YYREEE (reference sequence). V was clipped by 3 bases and J by 2 bases; unmatched bases: 1. This CDR3 contains 13 residues.

This clone showed up just a few times. This chain links TRBV5-6 with TRBJ1-1, with D perhaps TRBD1 (5 bases). The V end was cut by 0 bases, the J end by 11 bases, with 14 bases between. This CDR3 region has 13 residues. The germline V gene encodes CDR1 SGHDT and CDR2 YYEEEE. The CDR3 DNA reads as TGTGCCAGCAGCTTGGGGCAGGGAGGCTTTGCTTTCTTT. This encodes CASSLGQGGFAFF.

The chain is built from TRBV6-5 and TRBJ1-1, with a weak D call TRBD1 (6 bases). The germline V gene has CDR1 MNHEY and CDR2 SVGAGI. Trimming left V 6 bases short and J 0 bases short, with 14 bases between. This CDR3 is built from 15 residues. Here the CDR3 reads CASRITDRLNTEAFF. The CDR3 coding sequence is TGTGCCAGCAGGATTACGGACAGATTGAACACTGAAGCTTTCTTT.

By its share, this clone is large. The chain carries TRBV11-3 and TRBJ2-4; TRBD2 is a possible D gene (5 bases). Germline values: CDR1 SGHNT, CDR2 YENEEA. CDR3 length equals 16 residues. The V end lost 2 bases, the J end lost 0 bases, and 11 bases lay between the germline ends. The CDR3 nucleotides read TGTGCCAGCAGCTTAAACCGGGGTGAAGCCAAAAACATTCAGTACTTC. Residues: CASSLNRGEAKNIQYF.

The gene calls are TRBV13 and TRBJ1-1, with D maybe TRBD1 (6 bases). The CDR3 extends over 13 amino acids. Germline V CDR1 and CDR2: PRHDT, FYEKMQ (reference sequence). V gave up 2 bases and J gave up 3 bases, with 7 bases separating them. The CDR3 loop reads CASSLQGHTEAFF. CDR3 bases: TGTGCCAGCAGCTTACAGGGGCACACTGAAGCTTTCTTT. The entire variable domain, with the rest obtained from reference TRBV13 and TRBJ1-1, is as follows: AAGVIQSPRHLIKEKRETATLKCYPIPRHDTVYWYQQGPGQDPQFLISFYEKMQSDKGSIPDRFSAQQFSDYHSELNMSSLELGDSALYFCASSLQGHTEAFFGQGTRLTVV.

This clone is classed as large. The chain carries TRBV7-3 and TRBJ2-3, with D perhaps TRBD1 (6 bases). CDR1 and CDR2 (germline): SGHTA, FQGTGA. V lost 5 bases, J lost 6 bases, and 12 bases lay in between. The CDR3 is 13 amino acids. The DNA for the CDR3 is TGTGCCAGCAGCAGGCGACAGGAGGATACGCAGTATTTT. Its translation is CASSRRQEDTQYF.

The J gene is TRBJ1-5, the V gene TRBV7-9; a possible D gene is TRBD1 (6 bases). Germline loops: CDR1 SEHNR, CDR2 FQNEAQ (reference sequence). Deletions cut 6 bases from V and 7 bases from J, with 16 bases between. The CDR3 is 14 amino acids. The CDR3 protein is CASSPDSPRQPQHF. The DNA of the CDR3 is TGTGCCAGCAGTCCGGACAGCCCACGGCAGCCCCAGCATTTT.

Only a few counts were recorded for this clone. V gene TRBV5-6 combines with J gene TRBJ1-6; 9 bases are a match to TRBD1. Germline CDR1 SGHDT, CDR2 YYEEEE. V dropped 6 bases and J dropped 1; count of bases not matched to a gene: 5. The CDR3 extends over 16 amino acids. The DNA for the CDR3 is TGTGCCAGCACTGGACAGGGGACGTCCTATAATTCACCCCTCCACTTT. Translated, it gives CASTGQGTSYNSPLHF.

V gene TRBV27 combines with J gene TRBJ2-7; 9 bases are a match to TRBD1. With 2 bases clipped from V and 2 bases from J, the junction kept 10 bases outside the gene matches. The length of the CDR3 is 17 residues. The V gene's germline CDR1 is MNHEY and CDR2 SMNVEV (reference sequence). CDR3 sequence: CASSLKIPGTGTYEQYF. Here the CDR3 DNA reads TGTGCCAGCAGTTTAAAGATCCCCGGGACAGGGACCTACGAGCAGTACTTC.

The V and J genes are TRBV15 and TRBJ2-5; TRBD2 is a possible D gene (7 bases). Germline lookup yields CDR1 LNHNV and CDR2 YYDKDF (reference sequence). V lost 5 bases to trimming and J lost 5 bases, with 18 bases between them. The CDR3 has 15 amino acids. The CDR3 DNA is TGTGCCACCAGCGATCGGGGGGCAGGGCGGGAGACCCAGTACTTC. Protein sequence: CATSDRGAGRETQYF. The full variable domain, completed using reference TRBV15 and TRBJ2-5, is DAMVIQNPRYQVTQFGKPVTLSCSQTLNHNVMYWYQQKSSQAPKLLFHYYDKDFNNEADTPDNFQSRRPNTSFCFLDIRSPGLGDTAMYLCATSDRGAGRETQYFGPGTRLLVL.

V usage is TRBV19 and J usage is TRBJ2-5; TRBD1 agrees at 7 bases. V lost 5 bases to trimming and J lost 5 bases; unmatched junction nucleotides: 14. The CDR3 covers 16 residues. Germline CDR1 is LNHDA and CDR2 is SQIVND (reference sequence). CDR3 coding DNA: TGTGCCAGTAGTCCCCGACAGGGCCGGGTCGGCGAGACCCAGTACTTC. This translates into CASSPRQGRVGETQYF.

The DNA for the CDR3 is TGTGCCAGTAGTACAGGACAGCCCTATGGCTACACCTTC. Amino acid sequence: CASSTGQPYGYTF. The chain is built from TRBV19 and TRBJ1-2; a possible D gene is TRBD1 (6 bases). The ends were cut back, 4 bases at V and 4 bases at J, with 10 bases in the middle. This CDR3 spans 13 amino acids. Germline CDR1 is LNHDA and CDR2 is SQIVND (reference sequence).

The CDR3 loop reads CASSGEGAVSSPLHF. CDR3 DNA: TGTGCCAGCAGTGGAGAAGGGGCCGTTAGTTCACCCCTCCACTTT. The chain uses TRBV2 and TRBJ1-6; D is possibly TRBD1 (5 bases). The CDR3 runs to 15 residues. Trimming took off 4 bases at V and 9 bases at J, with 16 bases between the two ends. Germline CDR1 SNHLY, CDR2 FYNNEI.

For the CDR3, the DNA is TGTGCCACCAGGGCCGGGGGGACCCGGGGTGAAAAACTGTTTTTT. This codes for CATRAGGTRGEKLFF. This chain joins TRBV15 and TRBJ1-4; the D gene is possibly TRBD1 (5 bases). Germline CDR1 is LNHNV and CDR2 is YYDKDF (reference sequence). CDR3 size: 15 residues. Deletions cut 6 bases from V and 7 bases from J, with 18 bases between.

By its share, this clone is medium-sized. This CDR3 is CASSRSTPGQTTLEQYF. In nucleotides, the CDR3 is TGCGCCAGCAGCCGCTCAACGCCGGGACAGACCACTTTGGAGCAGTACTTC. The chain employs TRBV4-3 and TRBJ2-7, with TRBD1 matching 7 bases. CDR3 length: 17 amino acids. Per the germline V gene, CDR1 is LGHNA and CDR2 is YSLEER. V trimming: 4 bases; J trimming: 7 bases; junction bases outside the gene matches: 19.

The chain has TRBV5-4 and TRBJ1-2, with 9 positions matching TRBD1. Germline V gene data show CDR1 as SGHNT and CDR2 as YYREEE (reference sequence). The CDR3 totals 14 residues. With V trimmed by 0 bases and J by 11 bases, 8 bases remained unmatched. CDR3 region: CASSLDPGQGFYTF. The CDR3 coding sequence is TGTGCCAGCAGCTTGGACCCGGGACAGGGATTTTACACCTTC.

The V gene is TRBV5-6, the J gene TRBJ2-3; TRBD2 aligns across 9 bases. Trimming at V came to 2 bases and at J to 1 base, leaving 5 bases not matched to a gene. Germline V lookup: CDR1 SGHDT, CDR2 YYEEEE. The CDR3 runs to 16 residues. The CDR3 nucleotides are TGTGCCAGCAGCTTCCGACTAGCGGTTCGCACAGATACGCAGTATTTT. Translated: CASSFRLAVRTDTQYF.

The chain joins TRBV5-1 to TRBJ1-1; possibly TRBD1 for D (6 bases). Germline lookup yields CDR1 SGHRS and CDR2 YFSETQ. Trimming pared 4 bases from V and 2 bases from J, leaving 15 bases between. This CDR3 spans 15 amino acids. CDR3 sequence (DNA): TGCGCCAGCAGCAGGTGGACAGACGGTAACACTGAAGCTTTCTTT. It specifies CASSRWTDGNTEAFF.

The genes are TRBV19 and TRBJ2-5; 9 bases fit TRBD2. Germline trimming cut 6 bases from V and 5 bases from J; bases unmatched to any gene: 13. Germline V gives CDR1 LNHDA, CDR2 SQIVND (reference sequence). CDR3 length equals 16 residues. This CDR3 is CASSPPLRGGLETQYF. CDR3 sequence (DNA): TGTGCCAGTAGCCCACCCTTGCGGGGGGGCCTCGAGACCCAGTACTTC.

This chain connects TRBV5-1 to TRBJ2-2; 7 bases match TRBD1. The CDR3 is made up of 15 amino acids. V was clipped by 0 bases and J by 6 bases; unmatched bases: 5. The germline V gene encodes CDR1 SGHRS and CDR2 YFSETQ. CDR3 coding DNA: TGCGCCAGCAGCTTGGAACAGGGGTCCCCCGGGGAGCTGTTTTTT. This sequence encodes CASSLEQGSPGELFF.

This chain uses TRBV13 with TRBJ1-1; no firm D call. Germline V gene data show CDR1 as PRHDT and CDR2 as FYEKMQ (reference sequence). V lost 6 bases and J 4 bases, leaving 15 bases between the germline ends. This CDR3 has 14 amino acids. The CDR3 DNA is TGTGCCAGCAGTCGAACGGGGAGGGTCACTGAAGCTTTCTTT. Protein sequence: CASSRTGRVTEAFF.

The chain recombines TRBV7-8 with TRBJ2-3; a possible D gene is TRBD2 (6 bases). With 1 base removed from V and 4 bases from J, the gap between germline ends came to 6 bases. This CDR3 is 13 amino acids long. CDR1 SGHVS and CDR2 FQNEAQ come from the germline V gene. As DNA, the CDR3 is TGTGCCAGCAGCTTAGGCGGGGCAGATACGCAGTATTTT. This sequence encodes CASSLGGADTQYF. The whole variable domain, filled in from reference TRBV7-8 and TRBJ2-3, reads GAGVSQSPRYKVAKRGQDVALRCDPISGHVSLFWYQQALGQGPEFLTYFQNEAQLDKSGLPSDRFFAERPEGSVSTLKIQRTQQEDSAVYLCASSLGGADTQYFGPGTRLTVL.

The CDR3 DNA follows: TGTGCCAGCAGCCCTAGCGGGGGGGCCGCGTACGAGCAGTACTTC. This codes for CASSPSGGAAYEQYF. The rearrangement joins TRBV7-3 to TRBJ2-7; TRBD2 matches at 12 bases. V lost 5 bases, J lost 4 bases, and 6 bases stayed unmatched. Germline-derived CDR1 and CDR2 are SGHTA and FQGTGA. The CDR3 consists of 15 residues.